The subject of this entry is one T cell receptor beta chain. This clone has just one count. Its target antigen remains unknown. No qualities accompany the bases; no much larger clone lies one base away. This entry belongs to a study of graft-versus-host responses after intestinal transplantation (dated by TCRdb to the early 2020s). For the wider study: The transplants that recipients received were multivisceral, liver-intestinal, or isolated intestinal. Graft-versus-host and host-versus-graft alloreactive T cell clones were tracked in the graft, circulation and bone marrow after intestinal transplantation using bulk TCR-beta CDR3 sequencing. Rather than being sequenced by the commercial service, samples from a few later patients were sequenced in-house on an Illumina MiSeq and processed with MiXCR. Anti-thymocyte globulin induction was given to all recipients, followed by maintenance tacrolimus and steroids for approximately three years. Donor T cell macrochimerism was defined as a peak of at least 4% donor T cells among recipient peripheral blood mononuclear cells. Alloreactive clones were identified by sequencing pre-transplant mixed lymphocyte reaction products and comparing these products with unstimulated pre-transplant donor and recipient T cells. The cohort enrolled 20 to 25 intestinal transplant recipients including one retransplant, and a few patients lacking pretransplant specimens were excluded. Beyond this particular receptor, the publication reports: Early after transplant, peak levels of circulating GvH clones were found to be associated with declines in HvG clones. GvH clones turned up in recipient bone marrow, with some appearing earlier in ileal mucosa or blood, a pattern consistent with an intestinal mucosal origin. Conclusions were limited by the relatively low number and heterogeneity of intestinal transplant patients. In the allografts of patients with donor T cell macrochimerism, GvH to HvG T cell clonal ratios were high.

Library generation was performed with the immunoSEQ multiplex PCR assay. For most patients, genomic DNA was isolated with the Qiagen DNeasy Blood and Tissue Kit and sent frozen to Adaptive Biotechnologies for TCR sequencing. For most patients, genomic DNA was subjected to high-throughput TCR-beta CDR3 sequencing by Adaptive Biotechnologies. The study's processing was this. TCR sequencing data were retrieved from Adaptive's ImmunoSEQ software for roughly 20 patients, whereas a few other patients were processed with MiXCR and VDJtools. CD4 versus CD8 sorting errors were corrected by removing sequences found in both subsets at a frequency ratio below 5:1. Because the origin of CDR3 nucleotide sequences shared between donor and recipient could not be assigned, those sequences were removed. At least 2-fold expansion over unstimulated cells and a minimum CFSE-low frequency of 0.002% (template counts) or 0.001% (read counts) were required for clones to be classified as alloreactive. Mappable clones were those detected in sequenced pre-transplant spleen, lymph node, or MLR CFSE-low populations of the donor or recipient. Cumulative frequency of alloreactive clones was calculated as a percentage of all sequences weighted by copy number. This is the immuneACCESS table as TCRdb keeps it, with only in-frame sequences that have V and J called. A part of the clones is gone; compared with another copy, unresolved V genes explain less than half, and the rest is unexplained. V and J calls and clone size come straight from that table; D and trimming were deduced from the DNA. Recorded for this sample are about 100,000 clones; 91% of them occurred a single time. The ten most abundant clones make up 0.15% to 0.2% of the sample.

The time point label on this specimen signifies: cells obtained before transplantation from donor or recipient. CD3+CD4+ and CD3+CD8+ populations were FACS-sorted from unstimulated pre-transplant donor and recipient cells taken from spleen or lymph nodes. CDR1 and CDR2 (MNHEY, SMNVEV) derive from the germline V gene (reference sequence). Including cysteine and phenylalanine, the CDR3 has 16 amino acids. This entry keeps only the CDR3 DNA: 48 bases, framed from base 1. Trimming costs V 5 bases and J 8 bases, and their ends lie 19 bases apart. The sequence was obtained from a human donor who was the organ donor for an intestinal transplant. The rearranged segments are TRBV27 and TRBJ1-6, with no confidently assigned D gene. The sample was unstimulated CD4+ T cells sorted from spleen or lymph node cells, taken before transplant. In nucleotides, the sequence is TGTGCCAGCAGTCCCCTGGGAGGGTACGGGTATTCACCCCTCCACTTT. Its protein reads: CASSPLGGYGYSPLHF.